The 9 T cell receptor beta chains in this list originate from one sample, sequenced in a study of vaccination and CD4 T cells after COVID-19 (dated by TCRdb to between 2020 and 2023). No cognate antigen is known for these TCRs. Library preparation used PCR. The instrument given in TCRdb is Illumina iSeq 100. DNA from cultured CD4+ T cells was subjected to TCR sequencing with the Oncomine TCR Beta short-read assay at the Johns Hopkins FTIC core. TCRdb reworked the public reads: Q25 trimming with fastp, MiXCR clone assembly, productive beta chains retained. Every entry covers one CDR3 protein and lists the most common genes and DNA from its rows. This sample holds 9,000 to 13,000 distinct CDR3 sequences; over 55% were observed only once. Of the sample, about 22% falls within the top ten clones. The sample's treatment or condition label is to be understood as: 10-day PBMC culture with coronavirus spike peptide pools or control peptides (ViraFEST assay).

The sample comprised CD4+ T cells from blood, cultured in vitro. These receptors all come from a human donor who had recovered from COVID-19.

The CDR3 region is CASSLRSRVDGYTF. CDR3 coding DNA: TGTGCCAGCAGCCTAAGGTCCAGGGTGGATGGCTACACCTTC. V and J are TRBV7-2 and TRBJ1-2, with D tentatively TRBD1 (5 bases). The germline V gene encodes CDR1 SGHTA and CDR2 FQGNSA. Trimming pared 5 bases from V and 6 bases from J, leaving 16 bases between. The CDR3 length is 14 residues.

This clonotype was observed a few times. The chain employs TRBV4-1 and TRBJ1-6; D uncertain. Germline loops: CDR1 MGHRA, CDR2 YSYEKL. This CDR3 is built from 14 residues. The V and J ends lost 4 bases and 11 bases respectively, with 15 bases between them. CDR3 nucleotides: TGCGCCAGCAGCCTAACCCCTACGGGAACACCCCTCCACTTT. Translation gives CASSLTPTGTPLHF.

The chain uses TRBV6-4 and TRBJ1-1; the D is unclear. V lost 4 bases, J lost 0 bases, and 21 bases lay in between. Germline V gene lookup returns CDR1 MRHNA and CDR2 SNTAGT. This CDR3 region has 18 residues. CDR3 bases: TGTGCCAGCAGTGGATCTATGGATCGAGGGATCATGAACACTGAAGCTTTCTTT. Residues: CASSGSMDRGIMNTEAFF.

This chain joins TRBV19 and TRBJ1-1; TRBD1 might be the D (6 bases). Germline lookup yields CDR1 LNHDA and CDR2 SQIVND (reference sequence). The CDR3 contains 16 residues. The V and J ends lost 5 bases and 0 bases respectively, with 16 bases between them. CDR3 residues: CASSSPRGRLNTEAFF. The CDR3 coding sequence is TGTGCCAGTAGTTCCCCCAGGGGACGTCTGAACACTGAAGCTTTCTTT.

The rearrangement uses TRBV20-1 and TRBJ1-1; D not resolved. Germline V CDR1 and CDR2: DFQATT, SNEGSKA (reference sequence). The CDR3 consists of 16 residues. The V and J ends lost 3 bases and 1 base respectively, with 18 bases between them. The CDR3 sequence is CSASSRGLRRNTEAFF. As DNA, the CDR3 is TGCAGTGCTAGTTCACGAGGGCTGAGGCGGAACACTGAAGCTTTCTTT.

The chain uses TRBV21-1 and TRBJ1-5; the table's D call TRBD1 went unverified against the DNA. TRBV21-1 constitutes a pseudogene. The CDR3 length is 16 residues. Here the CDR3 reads CASNNILGGAAQPQHF. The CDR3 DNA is TGTGCCAGCAACAACATTCTAGGGGGGGCTGCCCAGCCCCAGCATTTT.

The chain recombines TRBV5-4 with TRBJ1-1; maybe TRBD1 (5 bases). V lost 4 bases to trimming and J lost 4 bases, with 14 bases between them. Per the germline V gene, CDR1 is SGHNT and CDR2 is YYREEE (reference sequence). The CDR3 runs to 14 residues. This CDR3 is CASSLEQGGTEAFF. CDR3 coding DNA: TGTGCCAGCAGCCTGGAGCAGGGTGGCACTGAAGCTTTCTTT.

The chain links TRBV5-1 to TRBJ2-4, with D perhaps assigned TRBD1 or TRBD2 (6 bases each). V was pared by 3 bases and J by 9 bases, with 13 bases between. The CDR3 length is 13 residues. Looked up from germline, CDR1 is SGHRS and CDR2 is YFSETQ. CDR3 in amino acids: CASSWVEGGIQYF. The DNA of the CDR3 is TGCGCCAGCAGCTGGGTTGAGGGGGGCATTCAGTACTTC.

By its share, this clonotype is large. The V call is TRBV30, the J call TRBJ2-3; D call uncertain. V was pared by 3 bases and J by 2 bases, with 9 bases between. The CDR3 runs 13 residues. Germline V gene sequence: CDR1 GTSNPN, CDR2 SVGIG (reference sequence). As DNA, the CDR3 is TGTGCCTGGAGAACAGTTCCCACAGATACGCAGTATTTT. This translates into CAWRTVPTDTQYF.